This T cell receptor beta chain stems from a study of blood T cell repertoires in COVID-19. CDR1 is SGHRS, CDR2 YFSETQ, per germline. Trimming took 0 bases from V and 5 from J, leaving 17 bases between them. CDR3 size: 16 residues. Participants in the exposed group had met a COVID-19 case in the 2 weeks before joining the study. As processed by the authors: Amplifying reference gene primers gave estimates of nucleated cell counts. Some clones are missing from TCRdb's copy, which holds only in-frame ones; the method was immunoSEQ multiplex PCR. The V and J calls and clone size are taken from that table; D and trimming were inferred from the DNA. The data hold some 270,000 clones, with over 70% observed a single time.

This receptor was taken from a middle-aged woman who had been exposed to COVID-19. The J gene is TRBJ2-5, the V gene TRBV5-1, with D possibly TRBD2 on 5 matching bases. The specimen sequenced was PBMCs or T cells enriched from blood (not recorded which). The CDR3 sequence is CASSLAAGSNPETQYF. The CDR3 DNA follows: TGCGCCAGCAGCTTGGCGGCGGGCAGTAACCCGGAGACCCAGTACTTC.